This TCR beta chain was retrieved from a study of cytomegalovirus exposure and HLA in healthy donors. Germline lookup yields CDR1 LNHNV and CDR2 YYDKDF (reference sequence). V dropped 3 bases and J dropped 4 bases, with 9 bases sitting between them. The CDR3 sequence is 13 residues long. In nominal health when sampled, donors likely had unrecorded immune exposures nonetheless. Amplification used 60 Vbeta primers and 13 Jbeta primers. Method: immunoSEQ multiplex PCR; TCRdb's copy keeps in-frame clones and lacks some. The table shows over 150,000 clones, with roughly 81% occurring only once. The clonotype comes from a woman in her forties or fifties in good health and CMV-seronegative. This chain joins TRBV15 and TRBJ1-1; D gene ambiguous. The sequencing input was PBMCs. The CDR3 DNA reads as TGTGCCACCAGCAGCGGACTCGGCACTGAAGCTTTCTTT. Its protein is CATSSGLGTEAFF.